This T cell receptor (beta chain) was recorded in a study of T-cell memory formation after mild COVID-19. Across the whole study: TCR clusters were mostly donor specific. Whole-study findings and limits: Shrinking CD4+ clones resided mostly in CM and EM, and CD8+ ones in EMRA. Pre-infection memory showed some responding clones, and this suggested that cross-reactive memory joined.

Regarding this clonotype: The antigen is undetermined.

The length of the CDR3 is 16 residues. Germline assignment: CDR1 SGHRS and CDR2 YFSETQ. Trimming shortened V by 0 bases and J by 0 bases, and 7 bases separated the two germline ends. Sample barcodes and UMIs were carried by the TCR alpha and TCR beta cDNA libraries that 5'RACE generated with constant-segment primers. One entry per CDR3 protein results from TCRdb running MiXCR on the 5' RACE reads. The sample includes 250,000 or so distinct CDR3 sequences, about 20% of them seen just once. V usage is TRBV5-1 and J usage is TRBJ2-6; D remains unclear. The receptor was isolated from a man younger than 35 who had mild COVID-19 (a few samples of this study predate the infection). Cell type and time point are not known. The sequenced material came from PBMCs or a T cell subset sorted from them (not recorded which). The CDR3: CASSLDFRSGANVLTF. Here the CDR3 DNA reads TGCGCCAGCAGCTTGGATTTCCGCTCTGGGGCCAACGTCCTGACTTTC. Supplemented by reference TRBV5-1 and TRBJ2-6, the full variable domain reads KAGVTQTPRYLIKTRGQQVTLSCSPISGHRSVSWYQQTPGQGLQFLFEYFSETQRNKGNFPGRFSGRQFSNSRSEMNVSTLELGDSALYLCASSLDFRSGANVLTFGAGSRLTVL.